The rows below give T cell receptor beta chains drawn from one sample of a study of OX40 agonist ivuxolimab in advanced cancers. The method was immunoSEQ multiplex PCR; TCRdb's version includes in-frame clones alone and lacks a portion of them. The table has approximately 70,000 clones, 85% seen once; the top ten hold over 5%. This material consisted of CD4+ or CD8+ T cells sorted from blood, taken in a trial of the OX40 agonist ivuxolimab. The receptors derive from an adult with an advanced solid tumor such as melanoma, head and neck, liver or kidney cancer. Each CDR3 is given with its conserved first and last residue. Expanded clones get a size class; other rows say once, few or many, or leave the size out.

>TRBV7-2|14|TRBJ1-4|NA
CASSPRGTGEKLFF
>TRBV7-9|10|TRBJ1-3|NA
CALGTNTIYF
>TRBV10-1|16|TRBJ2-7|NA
CASSRSLAWVSYEQYF
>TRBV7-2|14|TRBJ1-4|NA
CASSPNTGNEKLFF
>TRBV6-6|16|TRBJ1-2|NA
CASSYSTRSSNYGYTF
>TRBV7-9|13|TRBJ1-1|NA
CASSLEGNTEAFF
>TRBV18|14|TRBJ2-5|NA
CASSEQRGKETQYF
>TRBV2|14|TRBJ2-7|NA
CASRYGPAPYEQYF
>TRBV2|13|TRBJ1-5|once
CASSLARDQPQHF
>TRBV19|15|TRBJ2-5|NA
CASSGLLGQQETQYF
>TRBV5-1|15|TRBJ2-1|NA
CASSPGLADVNEQFF
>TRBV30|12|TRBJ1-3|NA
CAWTVAGNTIYF
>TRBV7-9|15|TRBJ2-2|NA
CASSAQRVFPGELFF
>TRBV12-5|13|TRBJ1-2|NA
CASGSGTPYGYTF
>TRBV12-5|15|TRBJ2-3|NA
CASGEGLGITDTQYF
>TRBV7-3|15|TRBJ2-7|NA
CASSLNSGATYEQYF
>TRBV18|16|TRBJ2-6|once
CASSPGQGPGANVLTF
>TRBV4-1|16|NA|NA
CASSPRGTSGADEQYF
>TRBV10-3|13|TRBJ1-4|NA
CAISGGVGEKLFF
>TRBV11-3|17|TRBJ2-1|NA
CASSSYLGLAKSNEQFF
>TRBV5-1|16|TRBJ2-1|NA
CASSLGSSGSYNEQFF
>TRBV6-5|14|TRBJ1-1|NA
CASRGTGGSPEAFF